These 26 T cell receptor beta chains were all obtained from the same sample, sequenced in a study of T cell changes during pregnancy in multiple sclerosis. Clones were read by immunoSEQ multiplex PCR, and TCRdb kept only the in-frame ones, dropping some. Altogether tens of thousands of clones are present, about 91% being singletons, with the ten largest covering approximately 2.5%. Sequencing used peripheral blood, obtained before pregnancy. These receptors originate from a female donor with multiple sclerosis, enrolled in a pregnancy study.

Here the CDR3 reads CASSLASGGDYEQYF. As DNA, the CDR3 is TGTGCCAGCAGCTTAGCTAGCGGGGGAGACTACGAGCAGTACTTC. The chain has TRBV7-9 and TRBJ2-7; 9 bases match TRBD2. Germline V gene lookup returns CDR1 SEHNR and CDR2 FQNEAQ (reference sequence). This CDR3 spans 15 amino acids. The J segment lost 3 bases and the V segment lost 0 bases, leaving 3 bases of the junction unmatched.

The CDR3 spells CASSEWSGSGEQFF. Here the CDR3 DNA reads TGTGCCAGCAGTGAATGGTCGGGATCAGGTGAGCAGTTCTTC. This chain joins TRBV6-1 and TRBJ2-1, with D perhaps TRBD2 (5 bases). The CDR3 length is 14 residues. V was cut by 2 bases and J by 9 bases, with 14 bases left in between. The V gene's germline CDR1 is MNHNS and CDR2 SASEGT.

This rearrangement joins TRBV2 to TRBJ2-6; D is undetermined. The CDR3 has 17 amino acids. Per germline, CDR1 SNHLY and CDR2 FYNNEI. V was pared by 1 base and J by 0 bases, with 10 bases between. The CDR3 coding sequence is TGTGCCAGCAGTGAAGGGCCCGTGTACTCTGGGGCCAACGTCCTGACTTTC. Protein: CASSEGPVYSGANVLTF.

The rearrangement uses TRBV27 and TRBJ2-7, with a possible D match to TRBD2 (5 bases). Per germline, CDR1 MNHEY and CDR2 SMNVEV (reference sequence). The CDR3 is 15 amino acids. Trimming pared 5 bases from V and 4 bases from J, leaving 18 bases between. This CDR3 reads CASSPEVMRGYEQYF. The CDR3 bases are TGTGCCAGCAGTCCGGAGGTCATGAGAGGATACGAGCAGTACTTC.

V usage is TRBV18 and J usage is TRBJ1-2, with 12 positions matching TRBD1. The CDR3 is 15 amino acids. The V gene's germline CDR1 is KGHSH and CDR2 LQKENI. The junction had 7 bases not matched to a gene; V was cut back by 4 bases and J by 7 bases. CDR3 protein: CASSLPGQGAGGYTF. The CDR3 DNA is TGTGCCAGCTCACTCCCGGGACAGGGGGCAGGTGGCTACACCTTC.

The gene calls are TRBV5-6 and TRBJ1-5; D is ambiguous. Germline CDR1 SGHDT, CDR2 YYEEEE. This CDR3 is 13 amino acids long. Trimming shortened V by 0 bases and J by 5 bases, and 6 bases separated the two germline ends. CDR3 amino acids: CASSLAPDQPQHF. Written as DNA, the CDR3 is TGTGCCAGCAGCTTGGCTCCAGATCAGCCCCAGCATTTT.

The chain's CDR3 is CASSRDRYYEQYF. The CDR3 bases are TGTGCCAGCAGCAGGGACAGATACTACGAGCAGTACTTC. The chain combines TRBV28 with TRBJ2-7; 7 positions agree with TRBD1. The CDR3 length is 13 residues. Looked up from germline, CDR1 is MDHEN and CDR2 is SYDVKM. Trimming removed 6 bases from V and 3 bases from J; junction bases left unmatched: 5.

The chain links TRBV2 to TRBJ2-7, with TRBD1 matching 8 bases. This CDR3 contains 14 residues. V shed 1 base and J 1 base; nucleotides not matched to a gene: 0. Germline values: CDR1 SNHLY, CDR2 FYNNEI. The CDR3 here is CASSEGTGSYEQYF. CDR3 nucleotides: TGTGCCAGCAGTGAAGGGACAGGGTCCTACGAGCAGTACTTC.

The chain is built from TRBV21-1 and TRBJ2-4; the table assigns TRBD2, which was not confirmed against the DNA. TRBV21-1 is flagged as a pseudogene. CDR3 length: 13 residues. The CDR3 sequence is CARILAGGRIQYF. The CDR3 DNA reads TGTGCCAGGATACTAGCGGGAGGGCGCATTCAGTACTTC.

The chain employs TRBV6-9 and TRBJ2-3; 10 bases are a match to TRBD2. The CDR3 runs to 15 residues. Germline V CDR1 and CDR2: MNHGY, SVAAGI. V lost 7 bases to trimming and J lost 2 bases; unmatched junction nucleotides: 6. CDR3 sequence (DNA): TGTGCCAGCACCAGGACTAGCGGAATCACAGATACGCAGTATTTT. This sequence encodes CASTRTSGITDTQYF.

The rearrangement joins TRBV27 to TRBJ1-2; maybe TRBD1 (5 bases). This CDR3 is 15 amino acids long. Trimming took off 4 bases at V and 3 bases at J, with 15 bases between the two ends. The germline CDR1 and CDR2 sequences are MNHEY and SMNVEV (reference sequence). CDR3 protein: CASSYNGGGHYGYTF. CDR3 DNA sequence: TGTGCCAGCAGTTATAATGGGGGAGGGCACTATGGCTACACCTTC.

J is TRBJ1-4 and V is TRBV7-9; D may be TRBD1 (5 bases). The V gene's germline CDR1 is SEHNR and CDR2 FQNEAQ (reference sequence). V was clipped by 1 base and J by 7 bases, with 13 bases between them. This CDR3 is built from 15 residues. The CDR3 reads CASSLVRDRGEKLFF. The CDR3 DNA is TGTGCCAGCAGCTTAGTCCGTGACAGAGGTGAAAAACTGTTTTTT.

The chain combines TRBV6-6 with TRBJ2-1; 7 nucleotides agree with TRBD1. The ends lost 2 bases at V and 8 bases at J; junction bases unmatched: 6. Germline lookup yields CDR1 MNHNY and CDR2 SVGAGI (reference sequence). This CDR3 spans 14 amino acids. DNA of the CDR3: TGTGCCAGCAGTTACCGGGACAGTTGGGATGAGCAGTTCTTC. Translating it yields CASSYRDSWDEQFF.

J is TRBJ1-1 and V is TRBV23-1, with D possibly TRBD1 on 6 matching bases. TRBV23-1 is an ORF, and what it does is uncertain. Trimming removed 0 bases from V and 1 base from J, with 18 bases in between. This CDR3 contains 18 residues. The CDR3 DNA is TGCGCCAGCAGTCAATCGGACCGCCGGGGACACCGGAACACTGAAGCTTTCTTT. Amino acid sequence: CASSQSDRRGHRNTEAFF.

The chain uses TRBV11-2 and TRBJ2-1; weak D call: TRBD2 (6 bases). Germline lookup yields CDR1 SGHAT and CDR2 FQNNGV. Trimming cost V 5 bases and J 3 bases, with 20 bases left between them. The length of the CDR3 is 17 residues. CDR3 loop: CASSPIRGPSVYNEQFF. The CDR3 DNA reads as TGTGCCAGCAGCCCGATTCGAGGGCCTAGCGTCTACAATGAGCAGTTCTTC.

This chain joins TRBV28 and TRBJ2-1, with TRBD2 as a possible D gene (6 bases). The CDR3 totals 15 residues. The germline gives CDR1 MDHEN, CDR2 SYDVKM. The ends were cut back, 2 bases at V and 7 bases at J, with 15 bases in the middle. In nucleotides, the CDR3 is TGTGCCAGCAGTTTAGTGCGGGACCTGGGGAATGAGCAGTTCTTC. Protein product: CASSLVRDLGNEQFF. The complete variable domain, with remaining parts taken from reference TRBV28 and TRBJ2-1, reads DVKVTQSSRYLVKRTGEKVFLECVQDMDHENMFWYRQDPGLGLRLIYFSYDVKMKEKGDIPEGYSVSREKKERFSLILESASTNQTSMYLCASSLVRDLGNEQFFGPGTRLTVL.

The chain uses TRBV30 and TRBJ1-2; TRBD1 agrees at 8 bases. This CDR3 region has 15 residues. The V gene's germline CDR1 is GTSNPN and CDR2 SVGIG (reference sequence). With V trimmed by 2 bases and J by 1 base, 6 bases remained unmatched. CDR3 nucleotides: TGTGCCTGGAGTCGGGGGACAGGTGTTAACTATGGCTACACCTTC. Its protein is CAWSRGTGVNYGYTF.

The chain employs TRBV14 and TRBJ1-5; 9 bases are shared with TRBD1. Trimming at V came to 0 bases and at J to 10 bases, leaving 19 bases not matched to a gene. Germline CDR1 and CDR2: SGHDN and FVKESK. The CDR3 totals 19 residues. As DNA, the CDR3 is TGTGCCAGCAGCCAAGACGGACAGGGACAGGGTCAAGGTGATCGTCCCCAGCATTTT. Its translation: CASSQDGQGQGQGDRPQHF. Drawing the rest from reference TRBV14 and TRBJ1-5, the complete variable domain is EAGVTQFPSHSVIEKGQTVTLRCDPISGHDNLYWYRRVMGKEIKFLLHFVKESKQDESGMPNNRFLAERTGGTYSTLKVQPAELEDSGVYFCASSQDGQGQGQGDRPQHFGDGTRLSIL.

This sequence joins TRBV6-5 and TRBJ1-1; D call uncertain. Between the trimmed V and J ends, which lost 9 bases and 0 bases, there was a span of 14 bases. The CDR3 sequence is 14 residues long. CDR1 and CDR2 (germline): MNHEY, SVGAGI. CDR3 sequence reads: CASMREAMNTEAFF. The CDR3 nucleotides are TGTGCCAGTATGAGGGAGGCCATGAACACTGAAGCTTTCTTT.

The V and J genes are TRBV5-1 and TRBJ2-1, with 9 bases fitting TRBD2. Germline values: CDR1 SGHRS, CDR2 YFSETQ. V shed 5 bases, J shed 7 bases, and the junction held 13 bases outside the gene matches. This CDR3 has 16 residues. The CDR3 DNA reads as TGCGCCAGCAGATTAGCGGGAGCAATAGGTGGTAATGAGCAGTTCTTC. Protein: CASRLAGAIGGNEQFF.

This sequence joins TRBV30 and TRBJ1-1; 8 nucleotides align to TRBD1. This CDR3 has 14 amino acids. Trimming cost V 2 bases and J 8 bases; bases outside gene matches: 10. Germline assignment: CDR1 GTSNPN and CDR2 SVGIG (reference sequence). For the CDR3, the DNA is TGTGCCTGGAGTTCGCCCTTCAGGGGGCTAGAAGCTTTCTTT. This translates into CAWSSPFRGLEAFF.

This chain links TRBV5-6 with TRBJ1-2; 9 nucleotides line up with TRBD1. Trimming cost V 6 bases and J 8 bases; bases outside gene matches: 14. Germline CDR1 and CDR2: SGHDT and YYEEEE. The CDR3 length is 15 residues. The CDR3 nucleotides read TGTGCCAGCACCTTCAGAGACAGGGGGGGTTTGGGCTACACCTTC. Protein: CASTFRDRGGLGYTF.

The chain carries TRBV7-2 and TRBJ2-7; TRBD2 matches 8 bases. Germline CDR1 reads SGHTA; CDR2 reads FQGNSA. V shed 2 bases and J 3 bases; nucleotides not matched to a gene: 9. The CDR3 sequence is 16 residues long. The CDR3 region has the DNA TGTGCCAGCAGCTTATACACTAGCGGAGGCTTCTACGAGCAGTACTTC. Amino acid sequence: CASSLYTSGGFYEQYF. Full variable domain (missing parts from reference TRBV7-2 and TRBJ2-7): GAGVSQSPSNKVTEKGKDVELRCDPISGHTALYWYRQSLGQGLEFLIYFQGNSAPDKSGLPSDRFSAERTGGSVSTLTIQRTQQEDSAVYLCASSLYTSGGFYEQYFGPGTRLTVT.

This sequence joins TRBV5-1 and TRBJ2-1; TRBD2 agrees at 9 bases. The CDR3 loop spans 15 amino acids. J gave up 6 bases and V 3 bases, and 7 bases lay outside the gene matches. Per germline, CDR1 SGHRS and CDR2 YFSETQ. This chain's CDR3 is CASSWGVSGSNEQFF. The CDR3 DNA reads as TGCGCCAGCAGCTGGGGGGTTAGCGGGAGCAATGAGCAGTTCTTC. The complete variable domain, with remaining parts taken from reference TRBV5-1 and TRBJ2-1, reads KAGVTQTPRYLIKTRGQQVTLSCSPISGHRSVSWYQQTPGQGLQFLFEYFSETQRNKGNFPGRFSGRQFSNSRSEMNVSTLELGDSALYLCASSWGVSGSNEQFFGPGTRLTVL.

The V gene is TRBV18, the J gene TRBJ1-5, with TRBD1 matching 7 bases. The CDR3 consists of 14 residues. Losses at the gene ends were 8 bases for V and 7 bases for J; bases not matched to a gene: 11. Germline CDR1 reads KGHSH; CDR2 reads LQKENI. The chain's CDR3 is CASKSKGAGQPQHF. CDR3 nucleotides: TGTGCCAGCAAAAGTAAGGGGGCAGGACAGCCCCAGCATTTT.

The rearrangement links TRBV18 to TRBJ2-3; the match to TRBD2 covers 11 bases. Germline V CDR1 and CDR2: KGHSH, LQKENI. The CDR3 length is 15 residues. V trimming: 4 bases; J trimming: 5 bases; junction bases outside the gene matches: 5. CDR3 sequence: CASSLAGGPRDTQYF. CDR3 nucleotide sequence: TGTGCCAGCTCACTAGCGGGAGGGCCAAGAGATACGCAGTATTTT.